The next 28 T cell receptor beta chains were all read from a single sample in a study of CD8+ T cells in alopecia areata. Extraction of RNA preceded its reverse transcription into cDNA, which served as the sequencing template. The data were produced by immunoSEQ multiplex PCR, yet TCRdb's version contains in-frame clones alone and is incomplete. This table has 90,000 to 150,000 clones, 50% to 55% appearing once. As for treatment: oral pan-JAK inhibitor, 5-10 mg twice daily. Here the sequenced sample was CD4+ T cells sorted from blood, taken at week 4, from a patient treated with tofacitinib. The receptors derive from a human donor with alopecia areata.

Only one count was recorded for this clone. V and J are TRBV6-5 and TRBJ1-6, with 7 nucleotides matching TRBD1. V was pared by 6 bases and J by 7 bases, with 9 bases of the junction left unmatched. The CDR3 is 15 amino acids. Germline CDR1 MNHEY, CDR2 SVGAGI. The CDR3 spells CASSRLTGNNSPLHF. For the CDR3, the DNA is TGTGCCAGCAGCCGCCTGACAGGGAACAATTCACCCCTCCACTTT.

The CDR3 DNA is TGTGCCTGGAGAGGGGGAGTAAGGACCGGGGAGCTGTTTTTT. It yields the protein CAWRGGVRTGELFF. The chain joins TRBV30 to TRBJ2-2; possibly TRBD1 for D (6 bases). This CDR3 is 14 amino acids long. CDR1 is GTSNPN, CDR2 SVGIG, per germline (reference sequence). Trimming stripped 3 bases from V and 5 bases from J, with 13 bases between. Looking up the rest from reference TRBV30 and TRBJ2-2 gives the full variable domain: SQTIHQWPATLVQPVGSPLSLECTVEGTSNPNLYWYRQAAGRGLQLLFYSVGIGQISSEVPQNLSASRPQDRQFILSSKKLLLSDSGFYLCAWRGGVRTGELFFGEGSRLTVL.

V gene TRBV4-1 combines with J gene TRBJ1-5; 7 positions match TRBD1. CDR3 size: 17 residues. The V gene end was trimmed by 0 bases and the J gene end by 4 bases; junction bases not matched to a gene: 9. Germline V gene lookup returns CDR1 MGHRA and CDR2 YSYEKL. This chain's CDR3 is CASSQDEISTGNQPQHF. The CDR3 DNA reads TGCGCCAGCAGCCAAGATGAAATTTCGACAGGGAATCAGCCCCAGCATTTT.

This clone was recorded many times. The gene calls are TRBV4-1 and TRBJ2-4; 8 nucleotides line up with TRBD2. Trimming at V came to 0 bases and at J to 1 base, leaving 11 bases not matched to a gene. There are 19 residues in the CDR3. Per germline, CDR1 MGHRA and CDR2 YSYEKL. The CDR3 bases are TGCGCCAGCAGCCAAGATCTTCGAAGCGGGAGTGGGGCCAAAAACATTCAGTACTTC. Protein product: CASSQDLRSGSGAKNIQYF.

The chain has TRBV30 and TRBJ2-5; D is possibly TRBD2 (5 bases). Germline lookup yields CDR1 GTSNPN and CDR2 SVGIG (reference sequence). The V end was cut by 0 bases, the J end by 5 bases, with 13 bases between. The CDR3 spans 14 residues. CDR3 nucleotide sequence: TGTGCCTGGAGTGTCGGGGTCAGGCCGGAGACCCAGTACTTC. It encodes CAWSVGVRPETQYF.

The rearrangement links TRBV5-1 to TRBJ2-7; no definite D call. This CDR3 contains 17 residues. Trimming pared 1 base from V and 1 base from J, leaving 18 bases between. The germline V gene has CDR1 SGHRS and CDR2 YFSETQ. CDR3 loop: CASSLSTAAGRSYEQYF. As DNA, the CDR3 is TGCGCCAGCAGCTTGTCTACGGCCGCCGGAAGATCCTACGAGCAGTACTTC.

This clone was counted only a few times. V and J are TRBV6-6 and TRBJ2-7, with 7 bases that match TRBD1. This CDR3 has 14 amino acids. The germline CDR1 and CDR2 sequences are MNHNY and SVGAGI (reference sequence). The J segment lost 3 bases and the V segment lost 5 bases, leaving 7 bases of the junction unmatched. CDR3 region: CASSGRQGIYEQYF. The CDR3 DNA is TGTGCCAGCAGTGGCAGACAGGGAATCTACGAGCAGTACTTC.

V is TRBV5-6 and J is TRBJ1-3; D not certain. The CDR3 runs to 17 residues. The germline CDR1 and CDR2 sequences are SGHDT and YYEEEE. V lost 4 bases and J 0 bases, leaving 17 bases between the germline ends. The CDR3 DNA reads as TGTGCCAGCAGCATCGGAGGGTGGCGGAGCTCTGGAAACACCATATATTTT. Translated: CASSIGGWRSSGNTIYF.

The V and J genes are TRBV30 and TRBJ1-2; a possible D gene is TRBD1 (5 bases). Trimming left V 4 bases short and J 1 base short, with 19 bases between. Germline lookup yields CDR1 GTSNPN and CDR2 SVGIG (reference sequence). The CDR3 consists of 16 residues. The CDR3 sequence is CAWTPLRGRGNYGYTF. As DNA, the CDR3 is TGTGCCTGGACTCCCCTTCGGGGACGGGGTAACTATGGCTACACCTTC.

The chain employs TRBV23-1 and TRBJ1-3; D is possibly TRBD1 (6 bases). TRBV23-1 is an ORF, with its function uncertain. CDR3 length: 16 residues. V was cut by 0 bases and J by 2 bases, with 11 bases left in between. The CDR3 loop is CASSQSMGTTGNTIYF. The CDR3 coding sequence is TGCGCCAGCAGTCAATCGATGGGGACAACTGGAAACACCATATATTTT.

The table lists this clone with a count of one. This chain joins TRBV30 and TRBJ1-3; a possible D gene is TRBD1 (5 bases). CDR3 size: 14 residues. V was cut by 1 base and J by 1 base, with 8 bases left in between. Germline V lookup: CDR1 GTSNPN, CDR2 SVGIG (reference sequence). The CDR3 coding sequence is TGTGCCTGGAGTGCAGGGCGTTCTGGAAACACCATATATTTT. This translates into CAWSAGRSGNTIYF.

This sequence joins TRBV7-2 and TRBJ1-1; D perhaps matches TRBD1 (5 bases). CDR3 length equals 13 residues. The germline CDR1 and CDR2 sequences are SGHTA and FQGNSA. Trimming took 2 bases from V and 4 from J, leaving 8 bases between them. CDR3: CASSLSQGTEAFF. The DNA of the CDR3 is TGTGCCAGCAGCTTATCCCAGGGCACTGAAGCTTTCTTT. Full variable domain (rest looked up from reference TRBV7-2 and TRBJ1-1): GAGVSQSPSNKVTEKGKDVELRCDPISGHTALYWYRQSLGQGLEFLIYFQGNSAPDKSGLPSDRFSAERTGGSVSTLTIQRTQQEDSAVYLCASSLSQGTEAFFGQGTRLTVV.

This chain uses TRBV30 with TRBJ1-1; D call uncertain. The V end lost 1 base, the J end lost 3 bases, and 9 bases lay between the germline ends. Germline lookup yields CDR1 GTSNPN and CDR2 SVGIG (reference sequence). This CDR3 region has 13 residues. CDR3 bases: TGTGCCTGGAGTGAGCGGTGGGACACTGAAGCTTTCTTT. Translation: CAWSERWDTEAFF. The full variable domain, completed using reference TRBV30 and TRBJ1-1, is SQTIHQWPATLVQPVGSPLSLECTVEGTSNPNLYWYRQAAGRGLQLLFYSVGIGQISSEVPQNLSASRPQDRQFILSSKKLLLSDSGFYLCAWSERWDTEAFFGQGTRLTVV.

This clone was counted a few times. CDR3 bases: TGTGCCATCAGTGGGGCCTCGAACACTGAAGCTTTCTTT. It yields the protein CAISGASNTEAFF. The chain carries TRBV10-3 and TRBJ1-1; D is uncertain. The CDR3 has 13 amino acids. Germline lookup yields CDR1 ENHRY and CDR2 SYGVKD. V lost 4 bases and J 1 base, leaving 7 bases between the germline ends.

This clone appeared a few times. The V call is TRBV29-1, the J call TRBJ2-2; TRBD1 matches at 8 bases. J gave up 3 bases and V 7 bases, and 4 bases lay outside the gene matches. The CDR3 spans 13 residues. Germline CDR1 and CDR2: SQVTM and ANQGSEA. CDR3 nucleotides: TGCAGCGCCGGGACAGGCCACACCGGGGAGCTGTTTTTT. This gives the protein CSAGTGHTGELFF.

This rearrangement joins TRBV4-1 to TRBJ2-5; D ambiguous. The V gene's germline CDR1 is MGHRA and CDR2 YSYEKL. Trimming removed 5 bases from V and 1 base from J, with 5 bases in between. This CDR3 has 12 amino acids. The CDR3 nucleotides are TGCGCCAGCAGCTTCCCCCAAGAGACCCAGTACTTC. It encodes CASSFPQETQYF.

The chain employs TRBV29-1 and TRBJ1-1, with D perhaps TRBD1 (6 bases). CDR1 and CDR2 (germline): SQVTM, ANQGSEA. CDR3 length: 14 amino acids. V was clipped by 2 bases and J by 3 bases, with 13 bases between them. The CDR3 DNA is TGCAGCGTTGAACAGGGGCTCGGTCACACTGAAGCTTTCTTT. Amino acids: CSVEQGLGHTEAFF.

The CDR3 spells CASSLDWEQYF. CDR3 nucleotides: TGTGCCAGCAGCTTAGATTGGGAGCAGTACTTC. The rearrangement uses TRBV7-9 and TRBJ2-7; D call uncertain. V lost 1 base and J lost 7, with 5 bases in between. CDR1 and CDR2 (germline): SEHNR, FQNEAQ (reference sequence). The CDR3 runs to 11 residues. The complete variable domain, with remaining parts taken from reference TRBV7-9 and TRBJ2-7, reads DTGVSQNPRHKITKRGQNVTFRCDPISEHNRLYWYRQTLGQGPEFLTYFQNEAQLEKSRLLSDRFSAERPKGSFSTLEIQRTEQGDSAMYLCASSLDWEQYFGPGTRLTVT.

This chain connects TRBV7-2 to TRBJ2-5; weak D call: TRBD1 (6 bases). The CDR3 extends over 15 amino acids. Trimming stripped 1 base from V and 2 bases from J, with 11 bases between. CDR1 and CDR2 (germline): SGHTA, FQGNSA. CDR3 DNA sequence: TGTGCCAGCAGCTTAGTGGGGCAGGGGCAAGAGACCCAGTACTTC. Translating it yields CASSLVGQGQETQYF.

The V gene is TRBV18, the J gene TRBJ2-5; no reliable D call. This CDR3 contains 12 residues. V lost 4 bases and J 5 bases, leaving 8 bases between the germline ends. CDR1 is KGHSH, CDR2 LQKENI, per germline. CDR3 in amino acids: CASSLLEETQYF. The CDR3 region has the DNA TGTGCCAGCTCACTTCTAGAGGAGACCCAGTACTTC. Looking up the rest from reference TRBV18 and TRBJ2-5 gives the full variable domain: NAGVMQNPRHLVRRRGQEARLRCSPMKGHSHVYWYRQLPEEGLKFMVYLQKENIIDESGMPKERFSAEFPKEGPSILRIQQVVRGDSAAYFCASSLLEETQYFGPGTRLLVL.

V usage is TRBV29-1 and J usage is TRBJ2-7; unclear D gene. Per the germline V gene, CDR1 is SQVTM and CDR2 is ANQGSEA. V lost 4 bases to trimming and J lost 2 bases, with 15 bases between them. The CDR3 contains 14 residues. The CDR3 DNA reads as TGCAGCGTTGCCGAAAGGGCCCAAGCCTACGAGCAGTACTTC. It is translated as CSVAERAQAYEQYF.

The V gene is TRBV5-1, the J gene TRBJ1-1, with 7 bases fitting TRBD1. From germline, CDR1 is SGHRS and CDR2 YFSETQ. The V segment lost 3 bases and the J segment 8 bases; nucleotides outside the gene matches: 4. This CDR3 contains 12 residues. The CDR3 DNA reads as TGCGCCAGCAGCTCCGAACAGGGGGAAGCTTTCTTT. Translated, it gives CASSSEQGEAFF.

The rearrangement uses TRBV29-1 and TRBJ1-1; D not resolved. Germline lookup yields CDR1 SQVTM and CDR2 ANQGSEA. The CDR3 sequence is 11 residues long. With 7 bases removed from V and 4 bases from J, the gap between germline ends came to 10 bases. The CDR3 sequence: CSGFGGTEAFF. The CDR3 DNA reads TGCAGCGGTTTTGGTGGCACTGAAGCTTTCTTT.

The chain has TRBV9 and TRBJ1-1, with D maybe TRBD1 (6 bases). V was shortened by 0 bases and J by 4 bases, with 13 bases between the two germline ends. In germline, CDR1 is SGDLS, CDR2 YYNGEE. This CDR3 is built from 15 residues. The CDR3 DNA follows: TGTGCCAGCAGCGTAGTTGGGGGCTTGGGCACTGAAGCTTTCTTT. It is translated as CASSVVGGLGTEAFF.

The chain employs TRBV29-1 and TRBJ1-3; perhaps TRBD1 as D (5 bases). Between the trimmed V and J ends, which lost 5 bases and 5 bases, there was a span of 13 bases. Germline values: CDR1 SQVTM, CDR2 ANQGSEA. CDR3 size: 13 residues. As DNA, the CDR3 is TGCAGCGTTCGGTTGCGACAGCGAAACACCATATATTTT. It codes for CSVRLRQRNTIYF.

This chain joins TRBV2 and TRBJ2-2, with D unclear. The length of the CDR3 is 13 residues. The germline V gene encodes CDR1 SNHLY and CDR2 FYNNEI. V lost 1 base and J lost 2, with 2 bases in between. In DNA form, the CDR3 reads TGTGCCAGCAGTGAAGAAAACACCGGGGAGCTGTTTTTT. Protein sequence: CASSEENTGELFF.

The V and J genes are TRBV29-1 and TRBJ2-2; TRBD2 might be the D (5 bases). Germline V gene sequence: CDR1 SQVTM, CDR2 ANQGSEA. V was clipped by 8 bases and J by 8 bases, with 12 bases between them. The CDR3 extends over 11 amino acids. The CDR3 loop is CSSAAVGELFF. CDR3 nucleotide sequence: TGCAGCTCAGCAGCGGTAGGGGAGCTGTTTTTT.

V usage is TRBV6-5 and J usage is TRBJ2-7; D is possibly TRBD1 (5 bases). CDR3 size: 13 residues. V lost 6 bases, J lost 6 bases, and 15 bases lay in between. Germline CDR1 is MNHEY and CDR2 is SVGAGI. CDR3 DNA sequence: TGTGCCAGCAGCTTTGACAGAGTAGGCGAGCAGTACTTC. It specifies CASSFDRVGEQYF.